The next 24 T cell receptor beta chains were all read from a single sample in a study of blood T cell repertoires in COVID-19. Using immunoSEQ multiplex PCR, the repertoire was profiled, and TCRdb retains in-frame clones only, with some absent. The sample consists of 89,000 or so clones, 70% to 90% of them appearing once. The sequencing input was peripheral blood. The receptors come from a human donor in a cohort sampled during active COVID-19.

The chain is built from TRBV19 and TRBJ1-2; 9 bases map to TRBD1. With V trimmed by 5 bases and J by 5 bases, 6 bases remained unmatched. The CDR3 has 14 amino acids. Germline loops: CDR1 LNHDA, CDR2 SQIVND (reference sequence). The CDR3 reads CASSPQGAFYGYTF. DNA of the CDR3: TGTGCCAGTAGTCCACAGGGGGCGTTTTATGGCTACACCTTC. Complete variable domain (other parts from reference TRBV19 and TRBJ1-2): DGGITQSPKYLFRKEGQNVTLSCEQNLNHDAMYWYRQDPGQGLRLIYYSQIVNDFQKGDIAEGYSVSREKKESFPLTVTSAQKNPTAFYLCASSPQGAFYGYTFGSGTRLTVV.

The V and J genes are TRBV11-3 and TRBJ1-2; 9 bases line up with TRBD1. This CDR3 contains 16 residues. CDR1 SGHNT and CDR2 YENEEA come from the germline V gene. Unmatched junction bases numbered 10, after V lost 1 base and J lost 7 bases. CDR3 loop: CASSLAETGGNGGYTF. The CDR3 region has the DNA TGTGCCAGCAGCTTAGCCGAGACAGGGGGAAATGGTGGCTACACCTTC.

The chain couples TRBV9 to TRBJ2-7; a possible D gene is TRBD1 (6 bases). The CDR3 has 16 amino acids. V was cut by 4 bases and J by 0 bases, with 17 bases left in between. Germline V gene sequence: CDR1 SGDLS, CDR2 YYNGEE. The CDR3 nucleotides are TGTGCCAGCAGCCACTCCAGGGACACGAGCTCCTACGAGCAGTACTTC. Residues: CASSHSRDTSSYEQYF.

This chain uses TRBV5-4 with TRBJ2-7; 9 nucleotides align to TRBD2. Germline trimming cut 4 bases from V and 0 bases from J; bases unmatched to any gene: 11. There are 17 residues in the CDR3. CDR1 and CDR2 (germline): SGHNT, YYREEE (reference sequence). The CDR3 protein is CASSDLFSGRNSYEQYF. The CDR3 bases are TGTGCCAGCAGCGACCTTTTTAGCGGGAGAAACTCCTACGAGCAGTACTTC.

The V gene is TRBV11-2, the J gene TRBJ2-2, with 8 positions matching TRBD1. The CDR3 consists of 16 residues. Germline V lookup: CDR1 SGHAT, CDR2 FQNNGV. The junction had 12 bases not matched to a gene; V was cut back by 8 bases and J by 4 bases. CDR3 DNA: TGTGCCAGCCCCCCATCCAGGGGGCAACGCACCGGGGAGCTGTTTTTT. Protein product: CASPPSRGQRTGELFF. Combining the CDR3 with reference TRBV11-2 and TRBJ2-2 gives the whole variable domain EAGVAQSPRYKIIEKRQSVAFWCNPISGHATLYWYQQILGQGPKLLIQFQNNGVVDDSQLPKDRFSAERLKGVDSTLKIQPAKLEDSAVYLCASPPSRGQRTGELFFGEGSRLTVL.

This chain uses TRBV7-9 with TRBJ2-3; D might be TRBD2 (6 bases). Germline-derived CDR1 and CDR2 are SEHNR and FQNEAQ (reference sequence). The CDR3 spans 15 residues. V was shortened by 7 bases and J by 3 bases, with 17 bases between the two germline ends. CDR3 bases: TGTGCCAGCACGAATCCGGGAGTAGAGACAGATACGCAGTATTTT. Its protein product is CASTNPGVETDTQYF.

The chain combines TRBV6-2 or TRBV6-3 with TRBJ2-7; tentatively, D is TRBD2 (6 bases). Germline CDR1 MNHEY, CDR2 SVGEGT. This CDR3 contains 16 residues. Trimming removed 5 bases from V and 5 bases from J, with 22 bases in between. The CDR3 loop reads CASSDWGVGTGDEQYF. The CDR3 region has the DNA TGTGCCAGCAGTGACTGGGGGGTCGGGACCGGGGACGAGCAGTACTTC.

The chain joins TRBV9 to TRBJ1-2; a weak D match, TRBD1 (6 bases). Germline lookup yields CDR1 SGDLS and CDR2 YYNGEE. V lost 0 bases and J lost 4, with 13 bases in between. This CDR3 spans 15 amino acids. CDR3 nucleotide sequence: TGTGCCAGCAGCGTAGGACAGGAACCCCTCTATGGCTACACCTTC. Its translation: CASSVGQEPLYGYTF. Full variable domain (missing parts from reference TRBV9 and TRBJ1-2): DSGVTQTPKHLITATGQRVTLRCSPRSGDLSVYWYQQSLDQGLQFLIQYYNGEERAKGNILERFSAQQFPDLHSELNLSSLELGDSALYFCASSVGQEPLYGYTFGSGTRLTVV.

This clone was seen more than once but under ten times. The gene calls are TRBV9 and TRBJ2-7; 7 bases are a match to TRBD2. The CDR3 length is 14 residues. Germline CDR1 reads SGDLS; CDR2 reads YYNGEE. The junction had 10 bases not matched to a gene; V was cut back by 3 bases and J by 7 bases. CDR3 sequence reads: CASSATSRYTEQYF. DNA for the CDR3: TGTGCCAGCAGCGCGACTAGCCGCTATACGGAGCAGTACTTC.

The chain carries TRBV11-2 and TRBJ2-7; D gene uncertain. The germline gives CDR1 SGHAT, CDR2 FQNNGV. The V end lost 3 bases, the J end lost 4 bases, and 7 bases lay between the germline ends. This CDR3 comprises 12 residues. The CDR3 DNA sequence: TGTGCCAGCAGCTTGGCGGTTTACGAGCAGTACTTC. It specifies CASSLAVYEQYF.

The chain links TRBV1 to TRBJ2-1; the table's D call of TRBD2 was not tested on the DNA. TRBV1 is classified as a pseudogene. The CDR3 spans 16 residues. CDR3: CTSSLPLSGSSNEQFF. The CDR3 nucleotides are TGCACCAGCAGCCTCCCCTTGAGCGGGAGTAGCAATGAGCAGTTCTTC.

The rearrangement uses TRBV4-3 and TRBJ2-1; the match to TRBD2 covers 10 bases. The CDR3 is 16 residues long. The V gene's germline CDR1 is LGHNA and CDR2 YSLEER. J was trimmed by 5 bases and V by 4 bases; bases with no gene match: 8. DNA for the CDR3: TGCGCCAGCAGCCGTCAAGCGGGGGGGATTCACAATGAGCAGTTCTTC. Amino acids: CASSRQAGGIHNEQFF.

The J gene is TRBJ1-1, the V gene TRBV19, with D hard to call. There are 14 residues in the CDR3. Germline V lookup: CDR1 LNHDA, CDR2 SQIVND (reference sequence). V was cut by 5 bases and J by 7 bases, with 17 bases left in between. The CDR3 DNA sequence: TGTGCCAGTAGTCGAGTGGCGGAGGCGGGTGAAGCTTTCTTT. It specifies CASSRVAEAGEAFF.

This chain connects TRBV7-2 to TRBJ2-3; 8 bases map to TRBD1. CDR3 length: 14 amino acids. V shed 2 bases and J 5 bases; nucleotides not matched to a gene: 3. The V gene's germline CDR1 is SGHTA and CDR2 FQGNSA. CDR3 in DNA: TGTGCCAGCAGCTTAAACAGGGGGGAAGATACGCAGTATTTT. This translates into CASSLNRGEDTQYF.

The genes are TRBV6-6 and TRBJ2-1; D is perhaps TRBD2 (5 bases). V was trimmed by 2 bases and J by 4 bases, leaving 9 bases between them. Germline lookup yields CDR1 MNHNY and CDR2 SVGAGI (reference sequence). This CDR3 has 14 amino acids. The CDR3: CASSYGRTYNEQFF. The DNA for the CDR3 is TGTGCCAGCAGTTACGGACGGACTTACAATGAGCAGTTCTTC.

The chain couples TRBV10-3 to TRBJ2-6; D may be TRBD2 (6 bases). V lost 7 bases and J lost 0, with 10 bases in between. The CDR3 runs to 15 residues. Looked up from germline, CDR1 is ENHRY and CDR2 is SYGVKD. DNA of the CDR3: TGTGCCATCATTGCGGGGACCTCTGGGGCCAACGTCCTGACTTTC. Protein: CAIIAGTSGANVLTF.

CDR3 DNA: TGCGCCAGCAGCTTATTCCGACAGGGCGAAGACGAGCAGTACTTC. Protein: CASSLFRQGEDEQYF. The genes are TRBV5-1 and TRBJ2-7, with 7 positions matching TRBD1. CDR1 is SGHRS, CDR2 YFSETQ, per germline. Unmatched junction bases numbered 10, after V lost 2 bases and J lost 5 bases. The CDR3 covers 15 residues.

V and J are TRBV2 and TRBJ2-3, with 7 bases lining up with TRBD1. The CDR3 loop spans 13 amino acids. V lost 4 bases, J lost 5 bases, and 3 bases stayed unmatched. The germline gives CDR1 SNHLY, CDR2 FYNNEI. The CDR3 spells CASSADRVDTQYF. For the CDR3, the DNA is TGTGCCAGCAGTGCCGACAGGGTAGATACGCAGTATTTT.

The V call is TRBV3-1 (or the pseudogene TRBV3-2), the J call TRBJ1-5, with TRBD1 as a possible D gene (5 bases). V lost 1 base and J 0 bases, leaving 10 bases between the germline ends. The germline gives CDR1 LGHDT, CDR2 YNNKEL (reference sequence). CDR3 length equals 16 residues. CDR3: CASSQGGALSNQPQHF. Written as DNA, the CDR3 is TGTGCCAGCAGCCAAGGTGGGGCCCTTAGCAATCAGCCCCAGCATTTT.

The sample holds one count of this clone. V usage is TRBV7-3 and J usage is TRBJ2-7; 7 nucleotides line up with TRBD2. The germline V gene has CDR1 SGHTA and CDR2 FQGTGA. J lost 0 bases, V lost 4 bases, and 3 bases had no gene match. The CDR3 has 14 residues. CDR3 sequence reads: CASSSPSGSYEQYF. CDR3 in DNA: TGTGCCAGCAGCTCCCCTAGCGGCTCCTACGAGCAGTACTTC. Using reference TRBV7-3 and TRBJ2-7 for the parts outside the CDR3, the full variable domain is GAGVSQTPSNKVTEKGKYVELRCDPISGHTALYWYRQSLGQGPEFLIYFQGTGAADDSGLPNDRFFAVRPEGSVSTLKIQRTERGDSAVYLCASSSPSGSYEQYFGPGTRLTVT.

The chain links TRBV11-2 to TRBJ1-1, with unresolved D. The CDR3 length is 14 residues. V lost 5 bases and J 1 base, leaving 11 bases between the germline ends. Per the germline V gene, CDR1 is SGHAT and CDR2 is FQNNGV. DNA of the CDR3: TGTGCCAGCAGCGCTTACAATGGGAACACTGAAGCTTTCTTT. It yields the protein CASSAYNGNTEAFF.

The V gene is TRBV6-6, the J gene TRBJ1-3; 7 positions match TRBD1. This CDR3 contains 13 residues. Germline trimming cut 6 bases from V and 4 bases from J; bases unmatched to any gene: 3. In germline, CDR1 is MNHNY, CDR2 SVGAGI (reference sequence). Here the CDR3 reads CASSLQGGNTIYF. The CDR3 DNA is TGTGCCAGCAGCTTACAGGGGGGAAACACCATATATTTT.

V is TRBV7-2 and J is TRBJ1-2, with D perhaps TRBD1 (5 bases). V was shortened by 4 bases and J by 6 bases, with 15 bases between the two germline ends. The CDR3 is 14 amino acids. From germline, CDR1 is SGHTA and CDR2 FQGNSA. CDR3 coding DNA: TGTGCCAGCAGCTCCACCAGGGTATTTCATGGCTACACCTTC. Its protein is CASSSTRVFHGYTF. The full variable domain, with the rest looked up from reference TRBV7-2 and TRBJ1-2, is GAGVSQSPSNKVTEKGKDVELRCDPISGHTALYWYRQSLGQGLEFLIYFQGNSAPDKSGLPSDRFSAERTGGSVSTLTIQRTQQEDSAVYLCASSSTRVFHGYTFGSGTRLTVV.

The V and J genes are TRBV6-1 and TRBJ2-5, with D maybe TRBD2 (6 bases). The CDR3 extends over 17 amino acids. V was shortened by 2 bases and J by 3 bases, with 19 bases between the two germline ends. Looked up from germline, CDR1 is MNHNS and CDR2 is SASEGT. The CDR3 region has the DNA TGTGCCAGCAGTGAATTCGCCGACGGCGGGGTAAAAGAGACCCAGTACTTC. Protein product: CASSEFADGGVKETQYF.